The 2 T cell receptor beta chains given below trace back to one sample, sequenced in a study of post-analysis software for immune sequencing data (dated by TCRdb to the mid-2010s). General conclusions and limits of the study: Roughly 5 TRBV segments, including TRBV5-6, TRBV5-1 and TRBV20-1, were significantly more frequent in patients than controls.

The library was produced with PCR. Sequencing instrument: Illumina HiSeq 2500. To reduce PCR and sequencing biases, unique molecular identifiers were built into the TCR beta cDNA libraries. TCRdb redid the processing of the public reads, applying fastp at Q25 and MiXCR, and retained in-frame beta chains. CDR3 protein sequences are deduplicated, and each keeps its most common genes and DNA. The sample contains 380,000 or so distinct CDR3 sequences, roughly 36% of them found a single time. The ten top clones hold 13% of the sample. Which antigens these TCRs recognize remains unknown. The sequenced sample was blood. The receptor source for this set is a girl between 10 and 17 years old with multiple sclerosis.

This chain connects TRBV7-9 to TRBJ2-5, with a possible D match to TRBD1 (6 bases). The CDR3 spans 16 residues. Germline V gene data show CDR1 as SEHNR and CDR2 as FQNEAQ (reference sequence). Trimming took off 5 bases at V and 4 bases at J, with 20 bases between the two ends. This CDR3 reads CASSPSDSEEIETQYF. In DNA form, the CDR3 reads TGTGCCAGCAGCCCCTCGGACAGCGAGGAAATAGAGACCCAGTACTTC.

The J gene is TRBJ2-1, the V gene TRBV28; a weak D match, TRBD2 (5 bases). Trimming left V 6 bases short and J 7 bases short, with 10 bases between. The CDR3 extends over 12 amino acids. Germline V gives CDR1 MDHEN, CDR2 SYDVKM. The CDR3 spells CASSWGANEQFF. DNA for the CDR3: TGTGCCAGCAGCTGGGGAGCGAATGAGCAGTTCTTC.